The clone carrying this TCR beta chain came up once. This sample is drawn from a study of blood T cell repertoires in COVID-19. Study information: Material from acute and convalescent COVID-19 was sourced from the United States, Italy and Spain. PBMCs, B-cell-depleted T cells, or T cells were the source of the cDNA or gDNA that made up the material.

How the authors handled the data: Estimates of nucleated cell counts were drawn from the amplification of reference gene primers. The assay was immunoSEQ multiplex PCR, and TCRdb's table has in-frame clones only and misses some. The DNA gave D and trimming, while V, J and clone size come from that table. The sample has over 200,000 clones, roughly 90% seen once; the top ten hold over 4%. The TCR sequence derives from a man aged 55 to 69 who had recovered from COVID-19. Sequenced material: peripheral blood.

CDR3 in amino acids: CATSRAYEQYF. CDR3 DNA: TGTGCCACCTCACGAGCGTACGAGCAGTACTTC. The chain carries TRBV6-5 and TRBJ2-7; D remains unclear. Deletions cut 10 bases from V and 4 bases from J, with 11 bases between. The germline V gene encodes CDR1 MNHEY and CDR2 SVGAGI. The CDR3 extends over 11 amino acids.